Listed here are 12 T cell receptor beta chains from one sample, sequenced in a study of T cells of healthy individuals. TCRdb reanalysed the 5' RACE reads using MiXCR and keeps one entry per CDR3 protein. This sample has about 82,000 distinct CDR3 sequences; 5% occur once, and the top ten carry around 6.9%. All receptors come from a female donor in good health.

This clonotype was observed many times. The chain recombines TRBV14 with TRBJ2-7; 13 bases align to TRBD2. Germline V gives CDR1 SGHDN, CDR2 FVKESK. Losses at the gene ends were 4 bases for V and 7 bases for J; bases not matched to a gene: 4. The length of the CDR3 is 14 residues. CDR3 bases: TGTGCCAGCAGCCGACTAGCGGGAGGAAGGGAGCAGTACTTC. It specifies CASSRLAGGREQYF.

The V call is TRBV7-9, the J call TRBJ2-1; 9 bases line up with TRBD2. V dropped 1 base and J dropped 9; count of bases not matched to a gene: 10. The CDR3 runs to 16 residues. Looked up from germline, CDR1 is SEHNR and CDR2 is FQNEAQ (reference sequence). The CDR3 reads CASSLVSAGGSGEQFF. As DNA, the CDR3 is TGTGCCAGCAGCTTAGTTTCTGCGGGAGGGTCCGGTGAGCAGTTCTTC.

This clonotype was seen many times. The chain recombines TRBV20-1 with TRBJ2-1, with 10 bases matching TRBD2. The CDR3 is made up of 14 amino acids. V lost 3 bases to trimming and J lost 10 bases; unmatched junction nucleotides: 9. CDR1 and CDR2 from the germline V gene are DFQATT and SNEGSKA (reference sequence). The CDR3 DNA follows: TGCAGTGCTAGGGACCTAGCGGGAGAAGGAGAGCAGTTCTTC. Its protein product is CSARDLAGEGEQFF.

This clonotype came up a few times. The chain employs TRBV7-9 and TRBJ1-3; 9 bases fit TRBD1. V lost 5 bases to trimming and J lost 0 bases; unmatched junction nucleotides: 8. The length of the CDR3 is 17 residues. Per the germline V gene, CDR1 is SEHNR and CDR2 is FQNEAQ (reference sequence). The CDR3 loop reads CASSPRTGERSGNTIYF. In nucleotides, the CDR3 is TGTGCCAGCAGCCCTAGGACAGGGGAACGCTCTGGAAACACCATATATTTT.

This clonotype was seen ten or more times. The chain couples TRBV6-2 or TRBV6-3 to TRBJ2-7, with 7 bases that match TRBD1. J was trimmed by 1 base and V by 6 bases; bases with no gene match: 12. Germline loops: CDR1 MNHEY, CDR2 SVGEGT. The CDR3 sequence is 16 residues long. This CDR3 is CASSSPRQGSSYEQYF. The CDR3 nucleotides read TGTGCCAGCAGCTCTCCCAGACAGGGTTCGTCCTACGAGCAGTACTTC.

The chain employs TRBV5-1 and TRBJ2-5; D might be TRBD1 (5 bases). The CDR3 contains 14 residues. V was cut by 5 bases and J by 1 base, with 12 bases left in between. Germline assignment: CDR1 SGHRS and CDR2 YFSETQ. This chain's CDR3 is CASRLQVSQETQYF. Here the CDR3 DNA reads TGCGCCAGCAGACTACAGGTCTCCCAAGAGACCCAGTACTTC.

Ten or more counts support this clonotype. The J gene is TRBJ2-3, the V gene TRBV5-1; tentative D call: TRBD1 (5 bases). The CDR3 loop spans 15 amino acids. The V gene lost 5 bases and the J gene lost 2 bases, with 15 bases spanning the gap. Germline values: CDR1 SGHRS, CDR2 YFSETQ. The DNA of the CDR3 is TGCGCCAGCAGTTCGACAGCTATATCCACAGATACGCAGTATTTT. It encodes CASSSTAISTDTQYF. Using reference TRBV5-1 and TRBJ2-3 for the parts outside the CDR3, the full variable domain is KAGVTQTPRYLIKTRGQQVTLSCSPISGHRSVSWYQQTPGQGLQFLFEYFSETQRNKGNFPGRFSGRQFSNSRSEMNVSTLELGDSALYLCASSSTAISTDTQYFGPGTRLTVL.

This clonotype was recorded many times. This sequence joins TRBV12-3 or TRBV12-4 and TRBJ2-1; no firm D call. V was trimmed by 4 bases and J by 0 bases, leaving 16 bases between them. This CDR3 region has 17 residues. The CDR3 DNA sequence: TGTGCCAGCAGTTCCCCGGACGATCCGAGCTCCTACAATGAGCAGTTCTTC. Amino acids: CASSSPDDPSSYNEQFF.

The V call is TRBV7-2, the J call TRBJ1-2, with 8 bases that match TRBD1. The J segment lost 8 bases and the V segment lost 1 base, leaving 18 bases of the junction unmatched. Germline CDR1 is SGHTA and CDR2 is FQGNSA. The CDR3 runs to 18 residues. CDR3 amino acids: CASSLGFGGGAPGGGYTF. The CDR3 region has the DNA TGTGCCAGCAGCTTAGGATTCGGGGGGGGCGCCCCAGGGGGCGGCTACACCTTC.

Ten or more counts support this clonotype. The CDR3 loop reads CASSLGLSALRLETQYF. The CDR3, as DNA: TGTGCCAGCAGCTTAGGGCTTAGCGCCCTTCGTTTGGAGACCCAGTACTTC. This chain connects TRBV7-2 to TRBJ2-5; possible D gene TRBD2, 5 bases. The CDR3 totals 17 residues. Germline V gives CDR1 SGHTA, CDR2 FQGNSA. V gave up 1 base and J gave up 5 bases, with 20 bases separating them.

This clonotype was seen ten or more times. The rearrangement uses TRBV7-2 and TRBJ2-7; D unclear. Trimming stripped 3 bases from V and 3 bases from J, with 12 bases between. In germline, CDR1 is SGHTA, CDR2 FQGNSA. The CDR3 runs to 14 residues. The CDR3 protein is CASSFSRSVYEQYF. CDR3 coding DNA: TGTGCCAGCAGCTTCAGCAGGTCTGTCTACGAGCAGTACTTC.

This clonotype has ten or more counts. This chain links TRBV6-5 with TRBJ1-1; 9 positions match TRBD1. The CDR3 contains 15 residues. The V segment lost 8 bases and the J segment 5 bases; nucleotides outside the gene matches: 12. Germline CDR1 is MNHEY and CDR2 is SVGAGI. In DNA form, the CDR3 reads TGTGCCAGCGGGATTGGGGACAGGGTATATACTGAAGCTTTCTTT. Its protein is CASGIGDRVYTEAFF.